Here is one TCR beta chain with its context. Its antigen remains unknown. Per the germline V gene, CDR1 is SGHTA and CDR2 is FQGNSA. CDR3 length: 12 amino acids. Trimming took 4 bases from V and 4 from J, leaving 8 bases between them. This sample stems from a study of Ad26.COV2.S vaccination and SARS-CoV-2 variants. The study's findings and limits: Breadth and depth estimates from TCRs may understate total T cell responses.

Produced via immunoSEQ multiplex PCR; TCRdb's table is partial and in-frame only. Of about 680,000 clones in the sample, approximately 88% were seen once. As to treatment: approximately 18 received Ad26.COV2.S at low or high dose, single or two shots; about 5 received placebo; per-sample allocation not given. Day 63 after the first injection of vaccine or placebo was the sampling time. V gene TRBV7-2 combines with J gene TRBJ2-7, with D possibly matching TRBD2 (6 bases). This TCR derives from a person aged 18-65 years who received the Ad26.COV2.S COVID-19 vaccine or a placebo. The source material was peripheral blood, sampled in a trial of Ad26.COV2.S vaccine versus placebo. The CDR3 sequence: CASSSAGYEQYF. As DNA, the CDR3 is TGTGCCAGCAGCTCGGCGGGGTACGAGCAGTACTTC.